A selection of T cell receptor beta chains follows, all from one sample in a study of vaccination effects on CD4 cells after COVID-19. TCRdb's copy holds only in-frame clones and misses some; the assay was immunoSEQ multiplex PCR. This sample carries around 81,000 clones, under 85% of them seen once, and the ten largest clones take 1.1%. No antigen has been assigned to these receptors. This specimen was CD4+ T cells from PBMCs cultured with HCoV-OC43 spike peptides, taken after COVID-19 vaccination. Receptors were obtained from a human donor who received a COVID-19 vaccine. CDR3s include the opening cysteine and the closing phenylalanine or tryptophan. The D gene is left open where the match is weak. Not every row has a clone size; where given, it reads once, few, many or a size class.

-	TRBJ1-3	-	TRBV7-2	CASSLAPTGFSGNTIYF	TGTGCCAGCAGCTTAGCTCCGACCGGCTTCTCTGGAAACACCATATATTTT
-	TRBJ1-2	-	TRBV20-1	CSARNNYGYTF	TGCAGTGCCAGAAATAACTATGGCTACACCTTC
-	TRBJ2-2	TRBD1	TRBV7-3	CASSLMPGGADTGELFF	TGTGCCAGCAGCTTAATGCCAGGGGGCGCGGACACCGGGGAGCTGTTTTTT
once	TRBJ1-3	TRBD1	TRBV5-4	CASSLAGTASGNTIYF	TGTGCCAGCAGCTTGGCTGGGACAGCCTCTGGAAACACCATATATTTT
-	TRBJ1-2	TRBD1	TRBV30	CAWSAATGVGYTF	TGTGCCTGGAGCGCAGCGACAGGGGTTGGCTACACCTTC
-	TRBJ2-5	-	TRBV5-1	CASSSTGSGGRETQYF	TGCGCCAGCAGCAGCACCGGGTCAGGGGGGAGGGAGACCCAGTACTTC
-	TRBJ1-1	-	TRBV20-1	CSASEDWSFLVF	TGCAGTGCTAGTGAGGATTGGTCCTTTCTGGTCTTT
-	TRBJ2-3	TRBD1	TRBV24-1	CATSDSGQGSTDTQYF	TGTGCCACCAGTGATTCCGGACAGGGGAGCACAGATACGCAGTATTTT
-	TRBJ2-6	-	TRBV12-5	CASGQGWEANVLTF	TGTGCTAGTGGTCAGGGGTGGGAGGCCAACGTCCTGACTTTC
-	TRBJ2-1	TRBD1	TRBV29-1	CSVEDRPGGVSNEQFF	TGCAGCGTTGAAGATCGTCCAGGGGGCGTTTCGAATGAGCAGTTCTTC
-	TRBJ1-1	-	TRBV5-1	CASSLVPANTEAFF	TGCGCCAGCAGCTTGGTCCCGGCTAACACTGAAGCTTTCTTT
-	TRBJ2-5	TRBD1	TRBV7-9	CASSLGDRGVAETQYF	TGTGCCAGCAGCTTGGGTGACAGGGGTGTCGCGGAGACCCAGTACTTC
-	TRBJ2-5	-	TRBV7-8	CASSLGVGQIQETQYF	TGTGCCAGCAGCTTAGGGGTCGGACAGATCCAAGAGACCCAGTACTTC
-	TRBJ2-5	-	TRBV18	CASSPNVGETQYF	TGTGCCAGCTCACCGAACGTAGGAGAGACCCAGTACTTC
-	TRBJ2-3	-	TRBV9	CASSFSGADTQYF	TGTGCCAGCAGCTTCTCAGGGGCAGATACGCAGTATTTT
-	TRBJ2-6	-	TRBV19	CASSMTAFLSGANVLTF	TGTGCCAGTAGTATGACGGCCTTTCTCTCTGGGGCCAACGTCCTGACTTTC
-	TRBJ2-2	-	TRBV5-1	CASRRLALRPELFF	TGCGCCAGCAGAAGGTTAGCCCTCAGGCCGGAGCTGTTTTTT
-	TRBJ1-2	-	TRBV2	CASGEADGYTF	TGTGCCAGCGGGGAGGCGGATGGCTACACCTTC
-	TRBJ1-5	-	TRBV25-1	CASSEAGFSNQPQHF	TGTGCCAGCAGTGAAGCAGGGTTTAGCAATCAGCCCCAGCATTTT
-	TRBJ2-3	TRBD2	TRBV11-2	CASSLDLVAGGFDTQYF	TGTGCCAGCAGCTTAGATCTCGTCGCGGGGGGGTTCGATACGCAGTATTTT
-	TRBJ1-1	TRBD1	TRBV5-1	CASRFTGGETEAFF	TGCGCCAGCCGGTTTACAGGGGGCGAGACTGAAGCTTTCTTT
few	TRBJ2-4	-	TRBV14	CASRYGDGGIQYF	TGTGCCAGCAGATATGGCGACGGGGGCATTCAGTACTTC
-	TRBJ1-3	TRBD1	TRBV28	CASSLFGQGSGNTIYF	TGTGCCAGCAGTTTATTTGGACAGGGCTCTGGAAACACCATATATTTT
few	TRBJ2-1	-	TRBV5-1	CASSFGDVYNEQFF	TGCGCCAGCAGCTTCGGAGACGTATACAATGAGCAGTTCTTC
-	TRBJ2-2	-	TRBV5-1	CASSLAVTGELFF	TGCGCCAGCAGCTTGGCTGTCACCGGGGAGCTGTTTTTT
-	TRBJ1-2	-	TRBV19	CASRRRTPDYGYTF	TGTGCCAGTAGAAGGCGGACACCTGACTATGGCTACACCTTC
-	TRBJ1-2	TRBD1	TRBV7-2	CASSLDRGGYTF	TGTGCCAGCAGCTTAGACAGGGGTGGCTACACCTTC
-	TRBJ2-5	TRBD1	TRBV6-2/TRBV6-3	CASSDKVDRERKETQYF	TGTGCCAGCAGCGATAAAGTGGACAGGGAAAGGAAGGAGACCCAGTACTTC
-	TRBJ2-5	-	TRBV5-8	CASSPWTRGIETQYF	TGTGCCAGCAGCCCATGGACGCGGGGAATCGAGACCCAGTACTTC
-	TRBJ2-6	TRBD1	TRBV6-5	CATRDRLSGANVLTF	TGTGCCACCCGGGACAGATTATCTGGGGCCAACGTCCTGACTTTC
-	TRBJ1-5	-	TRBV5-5	CASSFYTEQHF	TGTGCCAGCAGCTTCTATACAGAGCAGCATTTT
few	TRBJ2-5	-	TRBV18	CASSPGAWETQYF	TGTGCCAGCTCACCGGGGGCTTGGGAGACCCAGTACTTC
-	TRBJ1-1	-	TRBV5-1	CASSTDRAPNTEAFF	TGCGCCAGCAGCACGGACCGGGCCCCGAACACTGAAGCTTTCTTT
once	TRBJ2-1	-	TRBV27	CASSLRWQGGSYNEQFF	TGTGCCAGCAGTTTAAGGTGGCAGGGGGGGTCCTACAATGAGCAGTTCTTC
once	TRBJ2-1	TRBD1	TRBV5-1	CASSSGQGAYNEQFF	TGCGCCAGCAGCTCTGGGCAGGGGGCCTACAATGAGCAGTTCTTC
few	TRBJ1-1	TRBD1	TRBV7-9	CASSRPGTGGHAFF	TGTGCCAGCAGCCGCCCTGGGACAGGGGGTCATGCTTTCTTT
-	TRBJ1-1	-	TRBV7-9	CASSLMEGLTEAFF	TGTGCCAGCAGCTTAATGGAGGGGCTCACTGAAGCTTTCTTT
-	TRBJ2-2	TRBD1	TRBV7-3	CASSWGQGSGELFF	TGTGCCAGCAGCTGGGGACAGGGCTCCGGGGAGCTGTTTTTT
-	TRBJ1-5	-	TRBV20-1	CSAVNQPQHF	TGCAGTGCCGTCAATCAGCCCCAGCATTTT
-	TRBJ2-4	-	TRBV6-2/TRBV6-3	CASSPKTNLRQPAKNIQYF	TGTGCCAGCAGCCCAAAAACGAACTTAAGACAGCCAGCCAAAAACATTCAGTACTTC
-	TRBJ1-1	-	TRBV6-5	CASRQGWGTEAFF	TGTGCCAGCAGACAGGGATGGGGCACTGAAGCTTTCTTT
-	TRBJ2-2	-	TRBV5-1	CASSLIQGTGELFF	TGCGCCAGCAGCTTAATTCAGGGGACCGGGGAGCTGTTTTTT